This T cell receptor (beta chain) originates from a study of CD8+CD57+ T cells in acquired aplastic anemia (dated by TCRdb to 2017 to 2018). Regarding the research as a whole: Extracted DNA from sorted CD4+ and CD8+ cells averaged 3.2 ug, ranging from roughly 0.17 to 30 ug. CD8+CD57+ expansion was defined as a frequency above the mean frequency observed in healthy subjects. What the study reported, not specific to this receptor: CD8+ Simpson's diversity did not differ significantly between patients and healthy controls (P=0.060). Roughly 30 CD8+ CDR3 sequences were found to be shared between patients and controls, but these sequences appeared to be highly expressed in patients and within the immunodominant clones of the patients.

Genomic DNA served as template for TCR beta VDJ combination and CDR3 sequence profiling. TCR repertoire sequencing was run on an Illumina HiSeq 2000. Turning to the authors' computational methods: TRBV/TRBJ rearrangement plots, CDR3 size and DJ length profiles, and Simpson's diversity index were used to assess repertoires. Whichever DNA sequence was most abundant in the deep sequencing data was defined as the immunodominant clone. CDR3 amino acid sequences were screened for sharing across subjects and were compared with published repertoires and the VDJdb database. TCRdb's own reprocessing of the public reads used fastp at Q25 and MiXCR and kept productive beta chains. Rows matching on CDR3 protein sequence are summarized as one entry with the most common DNA and genes. The V and J calls were determined by TCRdb, not by the authors. The sample table lists roughly 220,000 distinct CDR3 sequences, 65% of them with a count of one. Roughly 53% of the sample rests with the top ten.

The junction shows trimming of 0 bases on V and 8 bases on J, plus 10 bases between the germline ends. From a lookup of the germline V gene, CDR1 and CDR2 are SGHTA and FQGNSA. Its CDR3 holds 13 amino acids, cysteine through phenylalanine. Left in the record is the CDR3 DNA by itself, 39 bases read in frame from the first base. As to this clonotype: There is no known antigen for this receptor. No per-base quality is available; no much larger clone lies one base away.

Expansion of CD8+CD57+ cells had been shown by flow cytometry in the patients chosen for sequencing. Severe acquired aplastic anemia was diagnosed in all patients according to International Study of Aplastic Anemia and Agranulocytosis and Camitta criteria. Patients had received no therapy at the time of blood sampling. In this study, sorted CD4+ and CD8+ T cells from the blood of healthy subjects and of severe aplastic anemia patients had their TCR repertoires deep-sequenced. In the USA, patient enrollment took place under clinicaltrials.gov protocols 00001620, 01623167, 00001397, 00071045, 00081523 and 00961064. Ficoll-Paque density gradient centrifugation was used to isolate peripheral blood mononuclear cells. Before DNA extraction, CD4+ and CD8+ T cells were sorted with FACS or magnetic beads.

The rearrangement joined TRBV7-2 to TRBJ1-2; a confident D gene designation cannot be given. The sample comprised sorted CD4+, CD8+, or CD8+CD57+ T cells (not recorded which) from PBMCs. The receptor was derived from a human donor with aplastic anemia. The nucleotide sequence reads as follows: TGTGCCAGCAGCTTAGCAATGGTAGGGGGCTACACCTTC. It is translated as CASSLAMVGGYTF.